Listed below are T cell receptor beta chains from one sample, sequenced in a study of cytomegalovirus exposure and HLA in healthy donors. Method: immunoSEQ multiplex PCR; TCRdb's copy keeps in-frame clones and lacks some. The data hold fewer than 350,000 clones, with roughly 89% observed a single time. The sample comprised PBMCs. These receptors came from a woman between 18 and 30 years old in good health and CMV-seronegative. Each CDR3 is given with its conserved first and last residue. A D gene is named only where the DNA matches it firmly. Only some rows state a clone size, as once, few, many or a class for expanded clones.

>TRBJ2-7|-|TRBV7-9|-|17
TGTGCCAGCAGCTCCACCTTTGGGGAGTTTATTTACTACGAGCAGTACTTC
CASSSTFGEFIYYEQYF
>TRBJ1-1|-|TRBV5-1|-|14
TGCGCCAGCAGCTTGCAAGGGGTAAGGACTGAAGCTTTCTTT
CASSLQGVRTEAFF
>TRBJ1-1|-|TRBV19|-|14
TGTGCCAGTAGTCGGGGGGGCCTGAACACTGAAGCTTTCTTT
CASSRGGLNTEAFF
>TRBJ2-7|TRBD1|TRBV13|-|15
TGTGCCAGCAGCTCCAAGGGTACAGGGGGCTACGAGCAGTACTTC
CASSSKGTGGYEQYF
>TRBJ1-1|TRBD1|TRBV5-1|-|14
TGCGCCAGCAGCCCGGGACAGGCTAACACTGAAGCTTTCTTT
CASSPGQANTEAFF
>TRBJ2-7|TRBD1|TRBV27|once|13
TGTGCCAGCACAACAGGGGGCCTCTACGAGCAGTACTTC
CASTTGGLYEQYF
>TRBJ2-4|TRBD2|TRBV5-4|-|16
TGTGCCAGCAGCTTGGGGGGCGGGGGTTTTTTAAACATTCAGTACTTC
CASSLGGGGFLNIQYF
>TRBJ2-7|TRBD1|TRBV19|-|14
TGTGCCAGTACTCCCGGGACAGGAGACTACGAGCAGTACTTC
CASTPGTGDYEQYF
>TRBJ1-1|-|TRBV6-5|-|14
TGTGCCAGCAGTTACTCGCCAGGGCCCACTGAAGCTTTCTTT
CASSYSPGPTEAFF
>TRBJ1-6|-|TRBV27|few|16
TGTGCCAGCAGTTCCCTCGGGGGAGGCTATAATTCCCCCCTCCACTTT
CASSSLGGGYNSPLHF
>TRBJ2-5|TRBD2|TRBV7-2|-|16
TGTGCCAGCAGCTTAGTTGGGACTAGCGGCCAAGAGACCCAGTACTTC
CASSLVGTSGQETQYF
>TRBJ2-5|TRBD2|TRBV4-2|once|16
TGTGCCAGCAGCCAAGGTAGCGGGGGATTTCGGGAGACCCAGTACTTC
CASSQGSGGFRETQYF
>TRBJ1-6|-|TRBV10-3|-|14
TGTGCCATCAGTGAAGGACAGAGAAATTCACCCCTCCACTTT
CAISEGQRNSPLHF
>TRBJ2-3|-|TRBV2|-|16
TGTGCCAGCAGTGAAGAGGCAGGGGGGAGGCAAGATACGCAGTATTTT
CASSEEAGGRQDTQYF
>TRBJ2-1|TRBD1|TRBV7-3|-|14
TGTGCCAGCAGCTTGGACAGGGGACACAATGAGCAGTTCTTC
CASSLDRGHNEQFF
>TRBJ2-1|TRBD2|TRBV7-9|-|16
TGTGCCAGCAGCTTAGTAACTAGCGGGAACCTGAATGAGCAGTTCTTC
CASSLVTSGNLNEQFF
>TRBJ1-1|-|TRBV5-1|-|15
TGCGCCAGCAGCCTTTCGACACCCATGAACACTGAAGCTTTCTTT
CASSLSTPMNTEAFF
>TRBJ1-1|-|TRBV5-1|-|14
TGCGCCAGCAGCTTGGGGAACGGGGTCTCTGAAGCTTTCTTT
CASSLGNGVSEAFF
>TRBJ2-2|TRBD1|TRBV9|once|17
TGTGCCAGCAGCGTAGCTACTCGGACAGGAGGCACCGGGGAGCTGTTTTTT
CASSVATRTGGTGELFF
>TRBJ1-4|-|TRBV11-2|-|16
TGTGCCAGCAGCTCTCTCATAAGGGGGGGTGATGAAAAACTGTTTTTT
CASSSLIRGGDEKLFF
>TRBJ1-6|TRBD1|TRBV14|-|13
TGTGCCAGCAGCCGACAGGGCAATTCACCCCTCCACTTT
CASSRQGNSPLHF
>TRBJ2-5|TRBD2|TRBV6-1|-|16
TGTGCCAGCAGTGAGAAGCGGGGGGGCCGTCAAGAGACCCAGTACTTC
CASSEKRGGRQETQYF
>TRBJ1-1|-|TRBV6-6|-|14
TGTGCCAGCAGTTACAAGTTAGGGGACACTGAGGCTTTCTTT
CASSYKLGDTEAFF
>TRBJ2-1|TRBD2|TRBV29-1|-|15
TGCAGCGTTGATGGTAAAGCGGGGGGGCCGGTTGAGCAGTTCTTC
CSVDGKAGGPVEQFF
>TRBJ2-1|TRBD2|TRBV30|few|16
TGTGCCTGGAGTGTACTTTCGGGACTAGCGGACAATGAGCAGTTCTTC
CAWSVLSGLADNEQFF
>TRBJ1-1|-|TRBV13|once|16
TGTGCCAGCAGCCCGATGGGGGGGGGAGTGGATACTGAAGCTTTCTTT
CASSPMGGGVDTEAFF
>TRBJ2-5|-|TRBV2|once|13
TGTGCCAACCGGCGGGACTTACAAGAGACCCAGTACTTC
CANRRDLQETQYF
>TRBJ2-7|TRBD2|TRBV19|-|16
TGTGCCAGTAGTTTCCTAGCGGGGGCCGGATCCTACGAGCAGTACTTC
CASSFLAGAGSYEQYF
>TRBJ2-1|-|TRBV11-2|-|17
TGTGCCAGCACCGATTACTCCTCTAGCGTATTAGGGAATGAGCAGTTCTTC
CASTDYSSSVLGNEQFF
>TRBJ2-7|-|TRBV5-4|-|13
TGTGCCAGCAGCGCCCGGGGCTCCTACGAGCAGTACTTC
CASSARGSYEQYF
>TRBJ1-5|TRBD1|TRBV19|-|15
TGTGCCAGCCGAGGACAGGGGGCGCTTGGTCAGCCCCAGCATTTT
CASRGQGALGQPQHF
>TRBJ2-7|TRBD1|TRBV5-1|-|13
TGCGCCAGCAGCTTGGCGACAGGGCTCGAGCAGTACTTC
CASSLATGLEQYF
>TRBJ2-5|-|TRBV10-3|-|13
TGTGCCATCAGTGAATACAGGGAAGAGACCCAGTACTTC
CAISEYREETQYF
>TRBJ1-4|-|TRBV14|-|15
TGTGCCAGCAGCCAAGATCTTAGGGGTAATGAAAAACTGTTTTTT
CASSQDLRGNEKLFF
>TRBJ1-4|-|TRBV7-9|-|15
TGTGCCAGCAGCCCTTCAGGTCAACTCTATGAAAAACTGTTTTTT
CASSPSGQLYEKLFF
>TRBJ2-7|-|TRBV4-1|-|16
TGCGCCAGCAGCCAAATGCACAGCGGCAGCTCCTACGAGCAGTACTTC
CASSQMHSGSSYEQYF
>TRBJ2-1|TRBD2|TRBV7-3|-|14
TGTGCCAGCCGACTAGCGGGGGGTGACAATGAGCAGTTCTTC
CASRLAGGDNEQFF
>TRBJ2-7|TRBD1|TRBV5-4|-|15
TGTGCCAGCAGCTCACAGGGGGCCAACTCTTACGAGCAGTACTTC
CASSSQGANSYEQYF
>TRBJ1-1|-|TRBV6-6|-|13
TGTGCCAGCATCCAGACAGGGAACACTGAAGCTTTCTTT
CASIQTGNTEAFF
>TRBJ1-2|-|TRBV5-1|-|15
TGCGCCAGCAGCTTTACTCAGGGTGGTTTCTATGGCTACACCTTC
CASSFTQGGFYGYTF
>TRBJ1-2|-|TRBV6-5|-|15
TGTGCCAGCAGTACTAGGATCTCTCACTCGGAGGGCTACACCTTC
CASSTRISHSEGYTF
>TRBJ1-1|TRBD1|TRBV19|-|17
TGTGCCAGTAGTTTTCCTCCGCGGACAGGGTGGTCGACTGAAGCTTTCTTT
CASSFPPRTGWSTEAFF
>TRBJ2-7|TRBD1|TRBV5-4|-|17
TGTGCCAGCAGCTTGGCGCCCGGGACAGGGCCTTCCTACGAGCAGTACTTC
CASSLAPGTGPSYEQYF
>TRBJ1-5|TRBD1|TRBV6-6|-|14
TGTTCCACGACAGGGGGTTATAGCAATCAGCCCCAGCATTTT
CSTTGGYSNQPQHF
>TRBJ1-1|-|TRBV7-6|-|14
TGTGCCAGCAGCTTAGCACAGGGCGTAACTGAAGCTTTCTTT
CASSLAQGVTEAFF
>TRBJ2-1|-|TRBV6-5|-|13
TGTGCCAGCAGTTACTCGCTCACCCGGGAGCAGTTCTTC
CASSYSLTREQFF
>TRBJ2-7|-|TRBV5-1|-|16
TGCGCCAGCAGTACGACAGGCCTCATCTCCTCCTACGAGCAGTACTTC
CASSTTGLISSYEQYF